The 29 T cell receptor beta chains listed next were all sequenced from one sample in a study of EBV T-cell therapy then PD-1 blockade in nasopharyngeal carcinoma. The assay was immunoSEQ multiplex PCR, and TCRdb's table has in-frame clones only and misses some. Of 20,000 or so clones listed, over 75% are singletons. As to treatment: AdE1-LMPpoly-expanded autologous EBV-specific T-cell therapy followed by anti-PD-1 nivolumab. The antigens of these receptors remain unknown. Sequences were derived from CD8+ T cells from blood, sampled around day 65 from a patient whose treatment included autologous EBV-specific T cells and nivolumab. The receptors derive from a man aged 40-49 years with nasopharyngeal carcinoma.

The chain carries TRBV6-2 or TRBV6-3 and TRBJ1-4, with 7 bases identical to TRBD1. Germline values: CDR1 MNHEY, CDR2 SVGEGT. This CDR3 is built from 16 residues. V shed 4 bases, J shed 8 bases, and the junction held 13 bases outside the gene matches. CDR3 sequence: CASSSPSTGRGEKLFF. The CDR3 DNA sequence: TGTGCCAGCAGTTCCCCCTCGACAGGGCGGGGGGAAAAACTGTTTTTT.

This rearrangement joins TRBV7-8 to TRBJ1-6, with D possibly being TRBD1 (5 bases). This CDR3 spans 16 amino acids. The V end lost 8 bases, the J end lost 0 bases, and 14 bases lay between the germline ends. Germline CDR1 is SGHVS and CDR2 is FQNEAQ. The chain's CDR3 is CASRQRGSSYNSPLHF. The CDR3 coding sequence is TGTGCCAGCCGTCAGCGGGGGAGCTCCTATAATTCACCCCTCCACTTT.

This CDR3 is CASFLRQGQTGELFF. For the CDR3, the DNA is TGTGCCAGTTTCCTTCGACAGGGACAGACCGGGGAGCTGTTTTTT. The genes are TRBV27 and TRBJ2-2, with 7 bases aligning to TRBD1. Germline lookup yields CDR1 MNHEY and CDR2 SMNVEV (reference sequence). The CDR3 runs to 15 residues. Losses at the gene ends were 9 bases for V and 5 bases for J; bases not matched to a gene: 12.

This chain uses TRBV19 with TRBJ2-4, with 7 bases matching TRBD2. Per germline, CDR1 LNHDA and CDR2 SQIVND (reference sequence). There are 16 residues in the CDR3. The trim removed 3 bases at V and 0 bases at J, leaving 5 bases unmatched. CDR3 coding DNA: TGTGCCAGTAGTATGTTCAGCGGGATAGCCAAAAACATTCAGTACTTC. Protein product: CASSMFSGIAKNIQYF. Full variable domain (rest looked up from reference TRBV19 and TRBJ2-4): DGGITQSPKYLFRKEGQNVTLSCEQNLNHDAMYWYRQDPGQGLRLIYYSQIVNDFQKGDIAEGYSVSREKKESFPLTVTSAQKNPTAFYLCASSMFSGIAKNIQYFGAGTRLSVL.

The chain couples TRBV6-4 to TRBJ2-3; 8 positions match TRBD2. Germline assignment: CDR1 MRHNA and CDR2 SNTAGT. The length of the CDR3 is 14 residues. J was trimmed by 4 bases and V by 3 bases; bases with no gene match: 3. CDR3: CASSERGAADTQYF. The DNA of the CDR3 is TGTGCCAGCAGTGAGCGGGGGGCCGCAGATACGCAGTATTTT.

The chain carries TRBV29-1 and TRBJ2-7; no clear D gene. The CDR3 loop spans 11 amino acids. Germline V gene data show CDR1 as SQVTM and CDR2 as ANQGSEA. Trimming removed 7 bases at V and 4 bases at J, with 11 bases between. In nucleotides, the CDR3 is TGCAGCGCACTCCAGGCGTACGAGCAGTACTTC. This gives the protein CSALQAYEQYF.

The V and J genes are TRBV6-2 or TRBV6-3 and TRBJ2-7; 8 positions match TRBD2. Germline assignment: CDR1 MNHEY and CDR2 SVGEGT. Trimming took 2 bases from V and 0 from J; bases not matched to a gene: 0. The CDR3 extends over 14 amino acids. In DNA, the CDR3 is TGTGCCAGCAGTTACGGGACTAGCTCCTACGAGCAGTACTTC. This gives the protein CASSYGTSSYEQYF.

This chain links TRBV7-2 with TRBJ2-3; 9 positions match TRBD2. J was trimmed by 1 base and V by 2 bases; bases with no gene match: 7. Per germline, CDR1 SGHTA and CDR2 FQGNSA. This CDR3 has 17 residues. CDR3 region: CASSLMWRLAGTDTQYF. Here the CDR3 DNA reads TGTGCCAGCAGCTTAATGTGGAGACTAGCGGGCACAGATACGCAGTATTTT.

As DNA, the CDR3 is TGTGCCAGCAGCGCGCGGGACAGGGAGGGCACAGATACGCAGTATTTT. This sequence encodes CASSARDREGTDTQYF. The chain recombines TRBV7-9 with TRBJ2-3; 9 positions match TRBD1. Germline V gene data show CDR1 as SEHNR and CDR2 as FQNEAQ (reference sequence). V was pared by 5 bases and J by 1 base, with 7 bases of the junction left unmatched. The CDR3 is 16 residues long. The whole variable domain, remainder taken from reference TRBV7-9 and TRBJ2-3, is DTGVSQNPRHKITKRGQNVTFRCDPISEHNRLYWYRQTLGQGPEFLTYFQNEAQLEKSRLLSDRFSAERPKGSFSTLEIQRTEQGDSAMYLCASSARDREGTDTQYFGPGTRLTVL.

A single count supports this clone. This chain connects TRBV28 to TRBJ2-3, with 7 nucleotides matching TRBD1. V trimming: 3 bases; J trimming: 6 bases; junction bases outside the gene matches: 9. The CDR3 is 15 amino acids. Germline V gene lookup returns CDR1 MDHEN and CDR2 SYDVKM. CDR3 bases: TGTGCCAGCAGTTTTGAACAGGGGTCCAGGGATACGCAGTATTTT. Translating it yields CASSFEQGSRDTQYF.

The chain is built from TRBV4-3 and TRBJ1-6, with unresolved D. The CDR3 totals 16 residues. V was cut by 1 base and J by 4 bases, with 11 bases left in between. The germline V gene has CDR1 LGHNA and CDR2 YSLEER. The CDR3 nucleotides read TGCGCCAGCAGCCAAGGAACAACCCCTTATAATTCACCCCTCCACTTT. Its translation: CASSQGTTPYNSPLHF.

This clone has just one count. The V gene is TRBV27, the J gene TRBJ2-1, with 7 bases that match TRBD2. Germline CDR1 is MNHEY and CDR2 is SMNVEV (reference sequence). The CDR3 sequence is 16 residues long. V lost 4 bases to trimming and J lost 7 bases; unmatched junction nucleotides: 13. The CDR3 DNA follows: TGTGCCAGCAGTTCCCCCGGCGGGGGAGGTAAGAATGAGCAGTTCTTC. It specifies CASSSPGGGGKNEQFF.

V is TRBV2 and J is TRBJ2-4; TRBD2 matches 8 bases. Germline trimming cut 7 bases from V and 6 bases from J; bases unmatched to any gene: 17. Germline CDR1 is SNHLY and CDR2 is FYNNEI. The CDR3 is 17 residues long. The CDR3 DNA sequence: TGTGCCAGCACGGGATCCTCCTCTAGCGGGCTGGTAAACATTCAGTACTTC. Protein sequence: CASTGSSSSGLVNIQYF.

For the CDR3, the DNA is TGTGCCAGCAGGGCGCCTAGGGGGGGCACCTCCCGGGAGACCCAGTACTTC. Protein sequence: CASRAPRGGTSRETQYF. The V gene is TRBV2, the J gene TRBJ2-5; possible D gene TRBD2, 7 bases. CDR3 length equals 17 residues. Deletions cut 6 bases from V and 5 bases from J, with 25 bases between. Germline CDR1 SNHLY, CDR2 FYNNEI.

V gene TRBV7-7 combines with J gene TRBJ2-1; TRBD1 might be the D (6 bases). CDR1 is SSHAT and CDR2 is FNYEAQ in the germline V gene (reference sequence). The CDR3 spans 15 residues. Trimming pared 5 bases from V and 3 bases from J, leaving 14 bases between. The CDR3 spells CASSLTSGVYNEQFF. The CDR3 coding sequence is TGTGCCAGCAGCCTAACATCAGGGGTCTACAATGAGCAGTTCTTC. The variable domain in full, with the rest retrieved from reference TRBV7-7 and TRBJ2-1, is GAGVSQSPRYKVTKRGQDVTLRCDPISSHATLYWYQQALGQGPEFLTYFNYEAQPDKSGLPSDRFSAERPEGSISTLTIQRTEQRDSAMYRCASSLTSGVYNEQFFGPGTRLTVL.

V gene TRBV5-1 combines with J gene TRBJ1-1; D not resolved. V lost 0 bases, J lost 0 bases, and 3 bases lay in between. Germline V gives CDR1 SGHRS, CDR2 YFSETQ. The CDR3 is made up of 13 amino acids. The CDR3 spells CASSLEMNTEAFF. CDR3 bases: TGCGCCAGCAGCTTGGAAATGAACACTGAAGCTTTCTTT.

This rearrangement joins TRBV7-9 to TRBJ1-4; TRBD1 might be the D (5 bases). Germline CDR1 and CDR2: SEHNR and FQNEAQ (reference sequence). The V and J ends lost 4 bases and 4 bases respectively, with 25 bases between them. There are 19 residues in the CDR3. CDR3 amino acids: CASSSTRLDPGRDNEKLFF. CDR3 nucleotide sequence: TGTGCCAGCAGCTCCACCCGACTGGACCCGGGCAGGGATAATGAAAAACTGTTTTTT.

The chain joins TRBV4-2 to TRBJ2-3, with 9 positions matching TRBD2. J gave up 1 base and V 3 bases, and 2 bases lay outside the gene matches. CDR1 is LGHNA, CDR2 YNFKEQ, per germline. This CDR3 is 15 amino acids long. Here the CDR3 DNA reads TGTGCCAGCAGCCACGAGCGGGGGGGCACAGATACGCAGTATTTT. This translates into CASSHERGGTDTQYF.

CDR3 sequence (DNA): TGTGCCAGCAGCTTACCCCGGGGTAGGCGGGCCCAGAGCTCCTACAATGAGCAGTTCTTC. Encoded protein: CASSLPRGRRAQSSYNEQFF. This chain uses TRBV11-3 with TRBJ2-1, with D possibly being TRBD2 (5 bases). The V gene's germline CDR1 is SGHNT and CDR2 YENEEA. The ends were cut back, 2 bases at V and 0 bases at J, with 23 bases in the middle. The CDR3 runs to 20 residues. The full variable domain, completed using reference TRBV11-3 and TRBJ2-1, is EAGVVQSPRYKIIEKKQPVAFWCNPISGHNTLYWYLQNLGQGPELLIRYENEEAVDDSQLPKDRFSAERLKGVDSTLKIQPAELGDSAVYLCASSLPRGRRAQSSYNEQFFGPGTRLTVL.

V usage is TRBV6-4 and J usage is TRBJ2-1; D might be TRBD2 (6 bases). The CDR3 runs 15 residues. Germline V gene lookup returns CDR1 MRHNA and CDR2 SNTAGT. Trimming stripped 5 bases from V and 4 bases from J, with 15 bases between. CDR3 sequence: CASSRSSGPYNEQFF. The DNA for the CDR3 is TGTGCCAGCAGTAGGAGTAGCGGACCATACAATGAGCAGTTCTTC.

This chain links TRBV28 with TRBJ1-1, with D perhaps matching TRBD1 (5 bases). Per the germline V gene, CDR1 is MDHEN and CDR2 is SYDVKM. The V end lost 5 bases, the J end lost 1 base, and 11 bases lay between the germline ends. The CDR3 consists of 14 residues. In DNA form, the CDR3 reads TGTGCCAGCAGTACAACTGACAGGAACACTGAAGCTTTCTTT. This translates into CASSTTDRNTEAFF.

The chain links TRBV10-3 to TRBJ2-2, with 8 bases matching TRBD1. Germline assignment: CDR1 ENHRY and CDR2 SYGVKD. The CDR3 length is 15 residues. Trimming took 6 bases from V and 2 from J; bases not matched to a gene: 5. The CDR3 region has the DNA TGTGCCATCAGGACAGGGGTTTTCAACACCGGGGAGCTGTTTTTT. It encodes CAIRTGVFNTGELFF.

This chain joins TRBV19 and TRBJ1-5; D remains unclear. The CDR3 is 15 amino acids. Germline V gene sequence: CDR1 LNHDA, CDR2 SQIVND (reference sequence). V gave up 6 bases and J gave up 2 bases, with 14 bases separating them. The DNA for the CDR3 is TGTGCCAGTAGGGCCCTTTGGGGAGGCAATCAGCCCCAGCATTTT. It specifies CASRALWGGNQPQHF.

The V call is TRBV7-9, the J call TRBJ2-3; a possible D gene is TRBD1 (5 bases). The CDR3 is 18 residues long. The germline CDR1 and CDR2 sequences are SEHNR and FQNEAQ (reference sequence). Trimming removed 5 bases from V and 0 bases from J, with 21 bases in between. CDR3 sequence: CASSPRQGPKSSTDTQYF. CDR3 DNA sequence: TGTGCCAGCAGCCCCCGGCAGGGCCCAAAATCTAGCACAGATACGCAGTATTTT.

The V and J genes are TRBV7-8 and TRBJ2-7, with no clear D. This CDR3 comprises 11 residues. Trimming shortened V by 7 bases and J by 6 bases, and 10 bases separated the two germline ends. Germline-derived CDR1 and CDR2 are SGHVS and FQNEAQ. CDR3 DNA sequence: TGTGCCAGCACCCTCGGCCGCGAGCAGTACTTC. Amino acid sequence: CASTLGREQYF.

The chain couples TRBV24-1 to TRBJ1-5, with D perhaps TRBD1 (6 bases). Between the trimmed V and J ends, which lost 2 bases and 7 bases, there was a span of 17 bases. Germline-derived CDR1 and CDR2 are KGHDR and SFDVKD. This CDR3 has 16 amino acids. The CDR3 coding sequence is TGTGCCACCAGTGATTCCCTAAAGGGGGAGCGGCAGCCCCAGCATTTT. It is translated as CATSDSLKGERQPQHF.

The chain uses TRBV12-3 or TRBV12-4 and TRBJ2-1; D is unresolved. Trimming removed 3 bases from V and 10 bases from J, with 7 bases in between. This CDR3 contains 11 residues. CDR3 sequence: CASSFLLEQFF. The CDR3 DNA reads TGTGCCAGCAGTTTTTTGTTGGAGCAGTTCTTC.

The chain carries TRBV7-9 and TRBJ2-7; D uncertain. Between the trimmed V and J ends, which lost 5 bases and 3 bases, there was a span of 5 bases. The CDR3 contains 11 residues. The germline CDR1 and CDR2 sequences are SEHNR and FQNEAQ (reference sequence). The CDR3 spells CASSRLYEQYF. CDR3 nucleotides: TGTGCCAGCAGCCGACTCTACGAGCAGTACTTC.

This clone was picked up a small number of times. The rearrangement joins TRBV28 to TRBJ1-3, with D possibly being TRBD1 (5 bases). CDR3 size: 13 residues. CDR1 and CDR2 from the germline V gene are MDHEN and SYDVKM. V lost 3 bases, J lost 4 bases, and 7 bases lay in between. The CDR3 coding sequence is TGTGCCAGCAGTTTCAGGGAAGGAAACACCATATATTTT. This gives the protein CASSFREGNTIYF.